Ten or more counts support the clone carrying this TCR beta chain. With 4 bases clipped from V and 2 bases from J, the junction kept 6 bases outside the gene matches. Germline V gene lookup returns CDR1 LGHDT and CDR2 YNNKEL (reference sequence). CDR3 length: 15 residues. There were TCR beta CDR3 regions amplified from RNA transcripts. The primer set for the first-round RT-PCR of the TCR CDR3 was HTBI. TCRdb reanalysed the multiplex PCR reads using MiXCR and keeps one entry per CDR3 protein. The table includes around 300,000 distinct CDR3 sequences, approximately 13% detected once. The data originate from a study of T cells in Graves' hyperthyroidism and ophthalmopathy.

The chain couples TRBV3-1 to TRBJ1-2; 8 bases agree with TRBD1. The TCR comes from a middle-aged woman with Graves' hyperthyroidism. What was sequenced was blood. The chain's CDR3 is CASSLLTGVNYGYTF. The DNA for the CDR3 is TGTGCCAGCAGCCTTTTGACAGGGGTGAACTATGGCTACACCTTC.